A single sample is the source of the 15 T cell receptor beta chains below, sequenced in a study of T cells of healthy individuals. MiXCR, run by TCRdb on the 5' RACE reads, gives a single entry per CDR3 protein. The sample holds about 63,000 distinct CDR3 sequences, around 15% seen once. These receptors came from a human donor in good health.

This clonotype was found many times. The V gene is TRBV6-6, the J gene TRBJ1-1; no definite D call. The V gene's germline CDR1 is MNHNY and CDR2 SVGAGI (reference sequence). This CDR3 region has 14 residues. The V and J ends lost 7 bases and 1 base respectively, with 13 bases between them. The CDR3 nucleotides read TGTGCCAGCATCATACCGGGGAGGAACACTGAAGCTTTCTTT. Its protein is CASIIPGRNTEAFF.

This clonotype was seen a handful of times. The gene calls are TRBV9 and TRBJ1-3; tentative D call: TRBD1 (6 bases). Trimming left V 6 bases short and J 3 bases short, with 13 bases between. The germline V gene encodes CDR1 SGDLS and CDR2 YYNGEE. The CDR3 extends over 14 amino acids. The CDR3 here is CASTRGEVGNTIYF. The CDR3 nucleotides are TGTGCCAGCACCAGGGGAGAAGTTGGAAACACCATATATTTT.

The chain carries TRBV5-1 and TRBJ2-7; D remains ambiguous. This CDR3 contains 15 residues. CDR1 and CDR2 from the germline V gene are SGHRS and YFSETQ. V was pared by 0 bases and J by 2 bases, with 12 bases between. The CDR3 coding sequence is TGCGCCAGCAGCTTGGTCGGTGGGCCCACCTACGAGCAGTACTTC. Its translation: CASSLVGGPTYEQYF.

This clonotype has a handful of counts. CDR3 coding DNA: TGTGCCAGCAGCTTGCCTTCGCGGGGGTACAATGAGCAGTTCTTC. Protein: CASSLPSRGYNEQFF. This sequence joins TRBV7-3 and TRBJ2-1, with 7 nucleotides matching TRBD2. The CDR3 covers 15 residues. The J segment lost 4 bases and the V segment lost 3 bases, leaving 6 bases of the junction unmatched. Germline CDR1 and CDR2: SGHTA and FQGTGA.

This clonotype was counted ten times or more. The chain has TRBV29-1 and TRBJ2-3, with 7 bases fitting TRBD2. The CDR3 consists of 14 residues. The V gene end was trimmed by 6 bases and the J gene end by 1 base; junction bases not matched to a gene: 7. The germline V gene has CDR1 SQVTM and CDR2 ANQGSEA. Here the CDR3 DNA reads TGCAGCGTCTCTCGGGGGGACGGCACAGATACGCAGTATTTT. It is translated as CSVSRGDGTDTQYF.

This clonotype was seen repeatedly, ten times or more. The chain couples TRBV20-1 to TRBJ1-4; a weak D match, TRBD1 (5 bases). V was pared by 3 bases and J by 3 bases, with 11 bases between. The length of the CDR3 is 14 residues. From germline, CDR1 is DFQATT and CDR2 SNEGSKA (reference sequence). CDR3: CSAREGGANEKLFF. The DNA of the CDR3 is TGCAGTGCTAGGGAGGGAGGGGCTAATGAAAAACTGTTTTTT.

This clonotype was counted at least ten times. This chain connects TRBV7-6 to TRBJ1-1; TRBD1 aligns across 7 bases. The germline CDR1 and CDR2 sequences are SGHVS and FNYEAQ. This CDR3 has 16 amino acids. Trimming took 3 bases from V and 0 from J; bases not matched to a gene: 7. The CDR3: CASSLSGQDMNTEAFF. The CDR3 coding sequence is TGTGCCAGCAGCTTGTCAGGACAGGACATGAACACTGAAGCTTTCTTT. Together with reference TRBV7-6 and TRBJ1-1, the CDR3 gives the full variable domain: GAGVSQSPRYKVTKRGQDVALRCDPISGHVSLYWYRQALGQGPEFLTYFNYEAQQDKSGLPNDRFSAERPEGSISTLTIQRTEQRDSAMYRCASSLSGQDMNTEAFFGQGTRLTVV.

Ten or more counts support this clonotype. This sequence joins TRBV7-2 and TRBJ1-1; TRBD1 is a possible D gene (6 bases). Germline values: CDR1 SGHTA, CDR2 FQGNSA. Trimming took 5 bases from V and 1 from J, leaving 14 bases between them. This CDR3 spans 15 amino acids. The CDR3 nucleotides are TGTGCCAGCAGCAAGGGGGTCCTAGGGAACACTGAAGCTTTCTTT. It specifies CASSKGVLGNTEAFF.

This chain joins TRBV20-1 and TRBJ2-7; 15 nucleotides align to TRBD2. Germline V gene lookup returns CDR1 DFQATT and CDR2 SNEGSKA (reference sequence). The CDR3 covers 16 residues. Trimming at V came to 5 bases and at J to 0 bases, leaving 5 bases not matched to a gene. For the CDR3, the DNA is TGCAGTGCTGAGGGACTAGCGGGAGGCCTCTCCTACGAGCAGTACTTC. Protein product: CSAEGLAGGLSYEQYF.

V gene TRBV6-2 or TRBV6-3 combines with J gene TRBJ2-2, with 8 bases lining up with TRBD2. CDR1 and CDR2 from the germline V gene are MNHEY and SVGEGT. V lost 6 bases, J lost 6 bases, and 9 bases stayed unmatched. The CDR3 loop spans 15 amino acids. The CDR3, as DNA: TGTGCCAGCAGGCCCAGCGGGAGCGGTGCCGGGGAGCTGTTTTTT. This encodes CASRPSGSGAGELFF.

This clonotype came up many times. The gene calls are TRBV11-2 and TRBJ2-2; TRBD1 agrees at 8 bases. This CDR3 contains 16 residues. Germline V gene lookup returns CDR1 SGHAT and CDR2 FQNNGV. Germline trimming cut 3 bases from V and 4 bases from J; bases unmatched to any gene: 7. The CDR3 DNA sequence: TGTGCCAGCAGCTTGACCAGGGGGCCTGGCACCGGGGAGCTGTTTTTT. The encoded protein is CASSLTRGPGTGELFF.

This clonotype was counted at least ten times. CDR3 protein: CASSLTWGGLYF. The CDR3 nucleotides read TGTGCCAGCAGTTTAACGTGGGGGGGCTTGTACTTC. The gene calls are TRBV28 and TRBJ2-7; perhaps TRBD2 as D (7 bases). CDR3 length: 12 residues. Germline V CDR1 and CDR2: MDHEN, SYDVKM. Trimming removed 2 bases from V and 12 bases from J, with 14 bases in between.

This clonotype was seen more than once but under ten times. V usage is TRBV3-1 and J usage is TRBJ2-5, with unresolved D. Germline loops: CDR1 LGHDT, CDR2 YNNKEL (reference sequence). The CDR3 is 13 amino acids. The V and J ends lost 1 base and 7 bases respectively, with 10 bases between them. The CDR3 loop is CASSQGRVGTQYF. The CDR3 DNA is TGTGCCAGCAGCCAAGGACGGGTAGGGACCCAGTACTTC.

This clonotype was counted between two and nine times. The chain combines TRBV15 with TRBJ2-7; TRBD2 aligns across 9 bases. CDR3 length: 13 amino acids. V shed 5 bases, J shed 5 bases, and the junction held 4 bases outside the gene matches. Germline CDR1 is LNHNV and CDR2 is YYDKDF (reference sequence). CDR3: CATSPRLADEQYF. The CDR3 nucleotides are TGTGCCACCAGCCCCCGACTAGCGGACGAGCAGTACTTC. The variable domain in full, completed from reference TRBV15 and TRBJ2-7, reads DAMVIQNPRYQVTQFGKPVTLSCSQTLNHNVMYWYQQKSSQAPKLLFHYYDKDFNNEADTPDNFQSRRPNTSFCFLDIRSPGLGDTAMYLCATSPRLADEQYFGPGTRLTVT.

The chain couples TRBV7-3 to TRBJ2-5; 12 bases are shared with TRBD1. CDR3 length equals 16 residues. V gave up 1 base and J gave up 5 bases; unmatched junction bases: 5. Germline values: CDR1 SGHTA, CDR2 FQGTGA. The CDR3 reads CASSLMGQGAGETQYF. DNA for the CDR3: TGTGCCAGCAGCTTAATGGGACAGGGGGCGGGGGAGACCCAGTACTTC.